The T cell receptor (beta chain) described here comes from a study of blood T cell repertoires in COVID-19. The wider study: Collection of acute and convalescent COVID-19 samples took place in the United States, Italy and Spain. T cells, B-cell-depleted T cells, or PBMCs supplied cDNA or gDNA.

Original processing notes: The assay estimated nucleated cells by amplifying reference gene primers. Sequencing used immunoSEQ multiplex PCR; TCRdb keeps in-frame clones, though not all of them. V and J calls and clone size are copied from that table; D and trimming were computed from the DNA. The data contain over 13,000 clones, less than 95% of them singletons. Germline CDR1 reads SGDLS; CDR2 reads YYNGEE. V was cut by 2 bases and J by 3 bases, with 12 bases left in between. The length of the CDR3 is 14 residues. The rearrangement joins TRBV9 to TRBJ2-7; D gene uncertain. Sequenced material: peripheral blood. The source is a human donor in a cohort sampled during active COVID-19. This CDR3 is CASSVSHEIYEQYF. In DNA form, the CDR3 reads TGTGCCAGCAGCGTTTCACACGAAATCTACGAGCAGTACTTC.